Listed here are 29 T cell receptor beta chains from one sample, sequenced in a study of spatial heterogeneity in lung cancer (dated by TCRdb to between 2017 and 2020). The meaning of the sample's time point label: sample taken at primary tumor resection. TCR sequencing used whole RNA extracted from tumor and nontumor lung tissue, or from cryopreserved PBMC samples, without cell sorting. Receptor amplification or capture employed 5' RACE. The sequencer was a NextSeq 500. TCRdb passed the public sequencing reads through fastp at Q25 and MiXCR, retaining productive beta sequences. Identical CDR3 protein sequences are pooled into one entry, listed with their most common genes and DNA. Within this sample are 10,000 or so distinct CDR3 sequences, with about 5% of them counted one time only. The ten largest clones add up to roughly 27% of the sample. The sequenced sample was PBMCs, obtained at surgery. These receptors came from a male donor with early-stage non-small cell lung cancer.

This clonotype was detected ten times or more. The gene calls are TRBV28 and TRBJ2-6; D perhaps matches TRBD2 (6 bases). With 2 bases removed from V and 0 bases from J, the gap between germline ends came to 11 bases. The CDR3 has 17 amino acids. Germline V gives CDR1 MDHEN, CDR2 SYDVKM. CDR3 sequence: CASSLGGTLSGANVLTF. DNA of the CDR3: TGTGCCAGCAGTTTAGGGGGGACCCTCTCTGGGGCCAACGTCCTGACTTTC. Using reference TRBV28 and TRBJ2-6 for the parts outside the CDR3, the full variable domain is DVKVTQSSRYLVKRTGEKVFLECVQDMDHENMFWYRQDPGLGLRLIYFSYDVKMKEKGDIPEGYSVSREKKERFSLILESASTNQTSMYLCASSLGGTLSGANVLTFGAGSRLTVL.

This clonotype is termed medium-sized. The V gene is TRBV21-1, the J gene TRBJ2-3; the table calls TRBD1, which could not be checked here. TRBV21-1 is a pseudogene segment. CDR3 length: 16 amino acids. DNA of the CDR3: TGTGCCAGCAGCAAGGCCCGGGACAGGGCCACAGATACGCAGTATTTT. As protein: CASSKARDRATDTQYF.

This clonotype was detected many times. This sequence joins TRBV7-9 and TRBJ2-2; no clear D gene. Germline V CDR1 and CDR2: SEHNR, FQNEAQ (reference sequence). CDR3 length: 12 residues. Trimming cost V 6 bases and J 4 bases, with 6 bases left between them. The CDR3: CASRRTTGELFF. The CDR3 DNA is TGTGCCAGCAGAAGAACCACCGGGGAGCTGTTTTTT.

The chain links TRBV4-2 to TRBJ2-7, with 10 bases that match TRBD1. The CDR3 spans 16 residues. With 4 bases clipped from V and 2 bases from J, the junction kept 8 bases outside the gene matches. Per germline, CDR1 LGHNA and CDR2 YNFKEQ. Here the CDR3 DNA reads TGTGCCAGCAGCCGAGACCGGGACAGGGGCGCCTACGAGCAGTACTTC. This codes for CASSRDRDRGAYEQYF.

This clonotype was picked up many times. The chain has TRBV28 and TRBJ2-5; TRBD2 matches 12 bases. J was trimmed by 5 bases and V by 8 bases; bases with no gene match: 15. There are 17 residues in the CDR3. Germline lookup yields CDR1 MDHEN and CDR2 SYDVKM. CDR3 sequence reads: CASPPAKLAGGVETQYF. CDR3 nucleotides: TGTGCCAGCCCGCCCGCGAAACTAGCGGGGGGAGTGGAGACCCAGTACTTC.

By sample fraction, this clonotype is medium-sized. J is TRBJ2-7 and V is TRBV5-4; D unclear. The CDR3 is made up of 14 amino acids. The V gene's germline CDR1 is SGHNT and CDR2 YYREEE (reference sequence). Trimming stripped 0 bases from V and 3 bases from J, with 10 bases between. In DNA form, the CDR3 reads TGTGCCAGCAGCTTGGATCGGACGGACTACGAGCAGTACTTC. It codes for CASSLDRTDYEQYF.

This clonotype was counted at least ten times. V and J are TRBV28 and TRBJ2-7; D possibly uses TRBD1 or TRBD2 (5 bases each). V lost 4 bases and J 2 bases, leaving 15 bases between the germline ends. The CDR3 extends over 15 amino acids. The germline V gene has CDR1 MDHEN and CDR2 SYDVKM. In DNA, the CDR3 is TGTGCCAGCAGTTGGGGGTCGAGCGGCACCTACGAGCAGTACTTC. Residues: CASSWGSSGTYEQYF.

This clonotype occurred many times. The J gene is TRBJ2-2, the V gene TRBV9; D remains ambiguous. Deletions cut 4 bases from V and 3 bases from J, with 25 bases between. Germline V lookup: CDR1 SGDLS, CDR2 YYNGEE. There are 19 residues in the CDR3. The CDR3 sequence: CASSQIKRRGARDTGELFF. For the CDR3, the DNA is TGTGCCAGCAGCCAGATCAAGCGTAGAGGTGCAAGGGACACCGGGGAGCTGTTTTTT.

This clonotype rates as medium-sized. V usage is TRBV29-1 and J usage is TRBJ2-1, with TRBD2 matching 10 bases. Per germline, CDR1 SQVTM and CDR2 ANQGSEA. V lost 3 bases, J lost 9 bases, and 5 bases stayed unmatched. There are 13 residues in the CDR3. The CDR3 reads CSVDLAGVGEQFF. The CDR3 nucleotides read TGCAGCGTTGATCTAGCGGGAGTAGGTGAGCAGTTCTTC.

In regard to this clonotype: This may come from a read error, since a much larger clone is one base off. J is TRBJ2-2 and V is TRBV29-1; TRBD1 might be the D (6 bases). Trimming shortened V by 3 bases and J by 3 bases, and 11 bases separated the two germline ends. CDR1 is SQVTM, CDR2 ANQGSEA, per germline. The CDR3 is 14 amino acids. Here the CDR3 reads CSVDGQGYTGELFF. Written as DNA, the CDR3 is TGCAGCGTTGACGGGCAGGGGTACACCGGGGAGCTGTTTTTT.

The table lists this clonotype with a few counts. Written as DNA, the CDR3 is TGCAGTGCTAGAGAAACCAGCGGTCGCTACGAGCAGTACTTC. It translates to CSARETSGRYEQYF. This chain links TRBV20-1 with TRBJ2-7; maybe TRBD2 (5 bases). The CDR3 totals 14 residues. The germline V gene has CDR1 DFQATT and CDR2 SNEGSKA (reference sequence). Trimming took 0 bases from V and 3 from J, leaving 12 bases between them.

Comment on this clonotype: A read error may be the cause here, since a much bigger clone is one base away. The chain combines TRBV3-1 with TRBJ2-7, with 7 bases fitting TRBD2. Germline V gene data show CDR1 as LGHDT and CDR2 as YNNKEL (reference sequence). This CDR3 has 15 amino acids. CDR3: CTSSLSGTRDHEQYF. CDR3 coding DNA: TGTACCAGCAGCCTCAGCGGGACCCGCGACCACGAGCAGTACTTC.

This clonotype was counted at least ten times. The CDR3 is CASSSVLAGGEDTQYF. DNA of the CDR3: TGTGCCAGCAGCTCTGTACTAGCGGGGGGAGAGGATACGCAGTATTTT. This chain links TRBV7-2 with TRBJ2-3, with 12 bases fitting TRBD2. V shed 4 bases, J shed 6 bases, and the junction held 8 bases outside the gene matches. The CDR3 is 16 amino acids. CDR1 is SGHTA and CDR2 is FQGNSA in the germline V gene.

This clonotype showed up many times. The gene calls are TRBV21-1 and TRBJ2-7; the table's D call, TRBD1, has no DNA check behind it. TRBV21-1 is given as a pseudogene. The CDR3 length is 18 residues. CDR3 residues: CASSKGDRGRGASYEQYF. In DNA form, the CDR3 reads TGTGCCAGCAGCAAGGGGGACAGGGGGCGCGGGGCCTCCTACGAGCAGTACTTC.

This clonotype was counted many times. This chain links TRBV14 with TRBJ1-2, with TRBD1 matching 8 bases. J gave up 2 bases and V 4 bases, and 0 bases lay outside the gene matches. In germline, CDR1 is SGHDN, CDR2 FVKESK. There are 13 residues in the CDR3. The CDR3 nucleotides are TGTGCCAGCAGCCGGGACAGGAACTATGGCTACACCTTC. Its protein is CASSRDRNYGYTF.

This clonotype was counted many times. The rearrangement links TRBV5-4 to TRBJ2-1; D is unclear. The CDR3 contains 11 residues. The germline V and J ends were trimmed by 2 bases and 4 bases, with 1 base remaining between them. Germline assignment: CDR1 SGHNT and CDR2 YYREEE (reference sequence). The CDR3 here is CASSLYNEQFF. In DNA form, the CDR3 reads TGTGCCAGCAGCTTATACAATGAGCAGTTCTTC.

V and J are TRBV28 and TRBJ1-1, with a possible D match to TRBD1 (5 bases). V was shortened by 3 bases and J by 5 bases, with 7 bases between the two germline ends. Germline V gene sequence: CDR1 MDHEN, CDR2 SYDVKM. This CDR3 is built from 12 residues. CDR3 in DNA: TGTGCCAGCAGTTTTTCAGGGACTGAAGCTTTCTTT. It encodes CASSFSGTEAFF.

The table lists this clonotype with many counts. The chain couples TRBV5-6 to TRBJ1-1; 11 bases are shared with TRBD1. The CDR3 extends over 19 amino acids. With V trimmed by 3 bases and J by 7 bases, 20 bases remained unmatched. CDR1 is SGHDT, CDR2 YYEEEE, per germline. CDR3 protein: CASSSKWTGGRVELHEAFF. CDR3 sequence (DNA): TGTGCCAGCAGCTCAAAATGGACAGGGGGCCGAGTTGAGCTGCATGAAGCTTTCTTT.

The sample holds many counts of this clonotype. The V call is TRBV21-1, the J call TRBJ2-7; the D call TRBD1 from the table was never checked on the DNA. TRBV21-1 has pseudogene status. This CDR3 is 17 amino acids long. The CDR3 is CASSPPRAGQGKYEQYF. CDR3 DNA: TGTGCCAGCAGCCCCCCCCGGGCGGGACAGGGGAAATACGAGCAGTACTTC.

The rearrangement joins TRBV5-1 to TRBJ2-7; 7 bases map to TRBD1. With 3 bases clipped from V and 2 bases from J, the junction kept 8 bases outside the gene matches. Germline assignment: CDR1 SGHRS and CDR2 YFSETQ. This CDR3 is 15 amino acids long. CDR3 sequence reads: CASSSLTGTAYEQYF. The CDR3 DNA reads as TGCGCCAGCAGCTCCCTTACCGGGACAGCCTACGAGCAGTACTTC.

V is TRBV3-1 and J is TRBJ2-4, with a tentative D call TRBD1 (6 bases). The germline gives CDR1 LGHDT, CDR2 YNNKEL (reference sequence). This CDR3 contains 13 residues. V was cut by 5 bases and J by 7 bases, with 12 bases left in between. The CDR3 spells CASSLTGTNIQYF. DNA of the CDR3: TGTGCCAGCAGCTTGACAGGAACTAACATTCAGTACTTC.

This CDR3 reads CASSRGTSGRTDTQYF. The CDR3 DNA reads TGTGCCAGCAGCCGCGGGACTAGCGGGAGGACAGATACGCAGTATTTT. The rearrangement links TRBV11-3 to TRBJ2-3; TRBD2 aligns across 15 bases. The CDR3 loop spans 16 amino acids. Trimming took 5 bases from V and 3 from J; bases not matched to a gene: 3. Germline CDR1 is SGHNT and CDR2 is YENEEA.

The V gene is TRBV20-1, the J gene TRBJ1-2; the match to TRBD1 covers 9 bases. This CDR3 spans 14 amino acids. V was pared by 3 bases and J by 4 bases, with 6 bases of the junction left unmatched. Germline V gives CDR1 DFQATT, CDR2 SNEGSKA (reference sequence). The CDR3 reads CSASTGTGSYGYTF. DNA of the CDR3: TGCAGTGCTAGTACCGGGACAGGGAGCTATGGCTACACCTTC.

Sample share makes this clonotype medium-sized. This chain links TRBV7-3 with TRBJ2-2; TRBD1 might be the D (5 bases). This CDR3 spans 15 amino acids. V shed 2 bases and J shed 3 bases, with 10 bases lying between them. CDR1 and CDR2 from the germline V gene are SGHTA and FQGTGA. CDR3 bases: TGTGCCAGCAGCTTAGGCAGGGTGGACACCGGGGAGCTGTTTTTT. Protein sequence: CASSLGRVDTGELFF.

In its sample, this clonotype ranks as medium-sized. This rearrangement joins TRBV29-1 to TRBJ2-3; D remains ambiguous. CDR1 and CDR2 from the germline V gene are SQVTM and ANQGSEA. This CDR3 is 15 amino acids long. V lost 7 bases to trimming and J lost 2 bases, with 19 bases between them. CDR3 sequence (DNA): TGCAGCGCCGCTTTGACTCGTACTCCCACAGATACGCAGTATTTT. It is translated as CSAALTRTPTDTQYF.

At least ten counts were recorded for this clonotype. The chain uses TRBV2 and TRBJ2-1; weak D call: TRBD1 (6 bases). Germline CDR1 SNHLY, CDR2 FYNNEI. Trimming removed 1 base from V and 7 bases from J, with 17 bases in between. This CDR3 spans 16 amino acids. In DNA form, the CDR3 reads TGTGCCAGCAGTGAAGACAGGGAGTTAACTGGGAATGAGCAGTTCTTC. Encoded protein: CASSEDRELTGNEQFF.

CDR3 nucleotides: TGTGCAACAACAAGCGGGACAGGGTATTACAATGAGCAGTTCTTC. This sequence encodes CATTSGTGYYNEQFF. V and J are TRBV11-2 and TRBJ2-1, with 9 bases aligning to TRBD1. Germline lookup yields CDR1 SGHAT and CDR2 FQNNGV. The CDR3 runs to 15 residues.

Of note for this clonotype: A read error may be the cause here, since a much bigger clone is one base away. J is TRBJ1-1 and V is TRBV29-1; 8 nucleotides match TRBD1. Germline CDR1 is SQVTM and CDR2 is ANQGSEA. This CDR3 region has 13 residues. The CDR3 coding sequence is TGCATCGTCTTTGGACAGGGCGGCACTGAAGCTTTCTTT. Protein: CIVFGQGGTEAFF.

This clonotype was counted many times. The chain employs TRBV29-1 and TRBJ2-1; 10 nucleotides align to TRBD1. The CDR3 totals 13 residues. Unmatched junction bases numbered 3, after V lost 5 bases and J lost 5 bases. Germline V gene data show CDR1 as SQVTM and CDR2 as ANQGSEA. CDR3 loop: CSVRDRGHNEQFF. In DNA, the CDR3 is TGCAGCGTTAGGGACAGGGGTCACAATGAGCAGTTCTTC.